A selection of T cell receptor beta chains follows, all from one sample in a study of blood T cell repertoires in COVID-19. Sequencing was performed with immunoSEQ multiplex PCR; in TCRdb, only in-frame clones are kept and a portion is missing. Of about 250,000 clones in the sample, 88% are singletons; the top ten hold roughly 6.8%. The sample was peripheral blood. These receptor sequences come from a woman between 25 and 40 years old with COVID-19, enrolled during active disease. Both conserved end residues are part of each CDR3. The D gene is left open where the match is weak. The listing skips clone size in some rows; elsewhere it reads once, few, many or a size class.

j_call v_call d_call clone_size cdr3_aa cdr3_nt
TRBJ2-3 TRBV5-8 TRBD1 few CASSLRDRATDTQYF TGTGCCAGCAGCTTAAGGGACAGGGCGACAGATACGCAGTATTTT
TRBJ1-5 TRBV28 - few CAGAGSETRRRRQPQHF TGTGCCGGCGCGGGATCCGAGACACGCCGCCGCAGACAGCCCCAGCATTTT
TRBJ1-1 TRBV27 - - CASTKGQQMNTEAFF TGTGCCAGCACAAAAGGACAGCAGATGAACACTGAAGCTTTCTTT
TRBJ2-2 TRBV10-1 TRBD2 - CASSESGAGELFF TGCGCCAGCAGTGAGAGCGGGGCCGGGGAGCTGTTTTTT
TRBJ2-1 TRBV7-2 - - CASTRGGSYNEQFF TGTGCCAGCACAAGGGGGGGCTCCTACAATGAGCAGTTCTTC
TRBJ1-2 TRBV14 TRBD1 - CASSQSDRGFNGYTF TGTGCCAGCAGCCAGTCCGACAGGGGGTTTAATGGCTACACCTTC
TRBJ2-2 TRBV5-4 TRBD2 - CASSLSLAGGNTGELFF TGTGCCAGCAGCCTCTCACTAGCGGGAGGGAACACCGGGGAGCTGTTTTTT
TRBJ2-3 TRBV24-1 TRBD1 - CATSDRQGALTDTQYF TGTGCCACCAGTGATCGCCAGGGGGCCCTCACAGATACGCAGTATTTT
TRBJ2-7 TRBV27 TRBD1 - CASSLLGQGELGSYEQYF TGTGCCAGCAGTTTATTGGGACAGGGGGAGTTAGGGTCCTACGAGCAGTACTTC
TRBJ2-1 TRBV11-2 TRBD2 - CASSLAFSRLARVEQFF TGTGCCAGCAGCTTAGCTTTTTCGAGACTAGCGAGGGTTGAGCAGTTCTTC
TRBJ2-1 TRBV6-4 - - CASSPEYGSYNEQFF TGTGCCAGCAGTCCCGAGTACGGCTCCTACAATGAGCAGTTCTTC
TRBJ2-5 TRBV9 TRBD2 - CASSVASRLAGYETQYF TGTGCCAGCAGCGTAGCTTCGCGACTAGCGGGGTATGAGACCCAGTACTTC
TRBJ2-7 TRBV7-9 - - CASSSYRVSWQYF TGTGCCAGCAGCTCGTATAGAGTGTCCTGGCAGTACTTC
TRBJ2-1 TRBV6-2/TRBV6-3 TRBD2 - CASSPKTSGSPYNEQFF TGTGCCAGCAGCCCAAAGACTAGCGGGAGCCCCTACAATGAGCAGTTCTTC
TRBJ1-1 TRBV27 TRBD1 few CASSPGQGFAEAFF TGTGCCAGCAGTCCTGGACAGGGTTTCGCTGAAGCTTTCTTT
TRBJ1-5 TRBV7-2 - - CASSHGNQPQHF TGTGCCAGCAGCCATGGCAATCAGCCCCAGCATTTT
TRBJ1-6 TRBV6-6 - once CASSYEGFNSPLHF TGTGCCAGCAGTTACGAGGGCTTTAATTCACCCCTCCACTTT
TRBJ2-5 TRBV5-1 - - CASSPGARERETQYF TGCGCCAGCAGCCCAGGGGCGAGGGAACGAGAGACCCAGTACTTC
TRBJ2-3 TRBV24-1 - - CATSDSTTGQTDTQYF TGTGCCACCAGTGATTCTACTACTGGACAGACAGATACGCAGTATTTT
TRBJ1-4 TRBV5-3 TRBD1 once CARSLAPRTGCHEKLFF TGTGCCAGAAGCTTGGCGCCCCGGACAGGATGCCATGAAAAACTGTTTTTT
TRBJ2-2 TRBV7-9 TRBD2 - CASSLVGLAYITAELFF TGTGCCAGCAGCTTAGTGGGACTAGCGTACATCACCGCGGAGCTGTTTTTT
TRBJ1-1 TRBV3-1/TRBV3-2 - - CASSPVTRGNTEAFF TGTGCCAGCAGCCCAGTAACTCGGGGAAACACTGAAGCTTTCTTT
TRBJ1-5 TRBV4-3 - - CASSQDAGGEIKPQHF TGCGCCAGCAGCCAAGATGCGGGAGGAGAGATCAAACCCCAGCATTTT
TRBJ2-4 TRBV5-1 TRBD1 - CASSLDPTGVNIQYF TGCGCCAGCAGCTTGGACCCAACAGGGGTAAACATTCAGTACTTC
TRBJ1-2 TRBV25-1 - - CASSERTAYGYTF TGTGCCAGCAGTGAACGGACAGCCTATGGCTACACCTTC
TRBJ2-1 TRBV7-9 TRBD2 - CASSPPVLAGRYNEQFF TGTGCCAGCAGCCCCCCCGTACTAGCGGGACGCTACAATGAGCAGTTCTTC
TRBJ1-2 TRBV6-5 TRBD1 - CASSWGQGTANYGYTF TGTGCCAGCAGTTGGGGACAGGGTACTGCTAACTATGGCTACACCTTC